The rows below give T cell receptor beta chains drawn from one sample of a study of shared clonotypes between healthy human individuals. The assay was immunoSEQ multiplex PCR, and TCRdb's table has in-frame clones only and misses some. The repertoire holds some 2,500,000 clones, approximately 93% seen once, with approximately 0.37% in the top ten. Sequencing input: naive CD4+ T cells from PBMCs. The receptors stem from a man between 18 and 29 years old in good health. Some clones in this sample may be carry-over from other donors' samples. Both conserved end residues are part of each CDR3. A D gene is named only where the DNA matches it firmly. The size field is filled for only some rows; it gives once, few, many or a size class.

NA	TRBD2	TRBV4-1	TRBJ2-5	CASSQDGTSGRLRETQYF	TGCGCCAGCAGCCAAGATGGAACTAGCGGGAGATTGAGAGAGACCCAGTACTTC
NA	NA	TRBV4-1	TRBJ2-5	CASSQGVQETQYF	TGCGCCAGCAGCCAAGGGGTGCAAGAGACCCAGTACTTC
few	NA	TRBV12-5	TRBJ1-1	CASGFRVETEAFF	TGTGCTAGTGGTTTCAGGGTGGAGACTGAAGCTTTCTTT
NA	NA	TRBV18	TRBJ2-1	CASSPPPGRSSYNEQFF	TGTGCCAGCTCACCCCCCCCGGGGAGGAGCTCCTACAATGAGCAGTTCTTC
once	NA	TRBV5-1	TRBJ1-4	CASSLALAAGNEKLFF	TGCGCCAGCAGCTTGGCCTTGGCGGCCGGTAATGAAAAACTGTTTTTT
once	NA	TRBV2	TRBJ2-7	CASSDVVSSYEQYF	TGTGCCAGCAGTGATGTAGTCAGCTCCTACGAGCAGTACTTC
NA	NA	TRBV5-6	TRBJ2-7	CASSLRGPREQYF	TGTGCCAGCAGTCTCCGGGGCCCGCGCGAGCAGTACTTC
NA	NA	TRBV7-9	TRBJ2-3	CASSIRGAGDTQYF	TGTGCCAGCAGCATCCGGGGGGCAGGGGATACGCAGTATTTT
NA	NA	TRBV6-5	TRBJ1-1	CASSRHGNTEAFF	TGTGCCAGCAGCCGCCACGGGAACACTGAAGCTTTCTTT
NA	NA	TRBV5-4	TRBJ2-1	CASSSPGHLNNEQFF	TGTGCCAGCAGCAGCCCGGGACACCTAAACAATGAGCAGTTCTTC
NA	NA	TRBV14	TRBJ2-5	CASSQDKVQRETQYF	TGTGCCAGCAGCCAAGATAAGGTCCAACGAGAGACCCAGTACTTC
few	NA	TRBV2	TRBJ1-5	CASSGLVASNQPQHF	TGTGCCAGCAGTGGGTTGGTGGCAAGCAATCAGCCCCAGCATTTT
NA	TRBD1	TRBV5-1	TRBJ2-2	CASSETGHGSGELFF	TGCGCCAGCAGCGAGACAGGGCATGGGTCCGGGGAGCTGTTTTTT
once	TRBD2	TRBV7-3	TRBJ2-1	CASSLGGLAGVNEQFF	TGTGCCAGCAGCTTAGGGGGACTAGCGGGAGTTAATGAGCAGTTCTTC
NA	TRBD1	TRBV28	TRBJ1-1	CASSLPAGGQGLRTEAFF	TGTGCCAGCAGTTTGCCCGCGGGTGGACAGGGATTGCGAACTGAAGCTTTCTTT
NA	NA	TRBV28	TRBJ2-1	CASSSLQSLFFNEQFF	TGTGCCAGCAGTTCCCTGCAATCCCTGTTCTTCAATGAGCAGTTCTTC
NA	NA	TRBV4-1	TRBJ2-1	CASSQGSVYLYEQFF	TGCGCCAGCAGCCAAGGGTCTGTCTATCTATATGAGCAGTTCTTC
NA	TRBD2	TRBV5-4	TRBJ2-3	CASSFSGSAGDTQYF	TGTGCCAGCAGCTTTAGCGGGAGTGCGGGGGATACGCAGTATTTT
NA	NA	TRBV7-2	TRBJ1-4	CASSRWRGVDEKLFF	TGTGCCAGCAGCCGCTGGCGGGGCGTTGATGAAAAACTGTTTTTT
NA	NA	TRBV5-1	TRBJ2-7	CASSEPTYSYEQYF	TGCGCCAGCAGCGAGCCAACTTACTCCTACGAGCAGTACTTC
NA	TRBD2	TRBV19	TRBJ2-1	CASSLRDYYNEQFF	TGTGCCAGTAGTCTCCGGGACTACTACAATGAGCAGTTCTTC
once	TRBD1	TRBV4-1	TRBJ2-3	CASSQPGDRESTDTQYF	TGCGCCAGCAGCCAACCGGGGGACAGGGAAAGCACAGATACGCAGTATTTT
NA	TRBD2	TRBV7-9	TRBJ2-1	CASSISGRAHEEQFF	TGTGCCAGCAGCATCAGCGGGAGGGCCCACGAGGAGCAGTTCTTC
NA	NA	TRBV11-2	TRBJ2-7	CASSPGAGTDTYEQYF	TGTGCCAGCAGCCCTGGGGCGGGAACCGATACCTACGAGCAGTACTTC
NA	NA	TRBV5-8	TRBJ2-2	CASSLARGWNTGELFF	TGTGCCAGCAGCTTGGCAAGGGGCTGGAACACCGGGGAGCTGTTTTTT
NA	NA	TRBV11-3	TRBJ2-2	CASSLDWGRQTGELFF	TGTGCCAGCAGCTTAGACTGGGGGCGGCAAACCGGGGAGCTGTTTTTT
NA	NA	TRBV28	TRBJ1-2	CASSPSGTSSNYGYTF	TGTGCCAGCAGTCCATCCGGGACTTCAAGTAACTATGGCTACACCTTC
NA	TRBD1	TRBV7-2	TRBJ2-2	CASSFMTGGTGELFF	TGTGCCAGCAGCTTCATGACAGGGGGGACCGGGGAGCTGTTTTTT
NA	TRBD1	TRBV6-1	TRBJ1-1	CASSMTGFSDTEAFF	TGTGCCAGCAGCATGACAGGGTTTTCGGACACTGAAGCTTTCTTT
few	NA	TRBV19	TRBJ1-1	CASSIVGEAFF	TGTGCCAGTAGTATAGTTGGTGAAGCTTTCTTT
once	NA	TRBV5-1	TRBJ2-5	CASSPAGAETQYF	TGCGCCAGCAGCCCGGCCGGGGCGGAGACCCAGTACTTC
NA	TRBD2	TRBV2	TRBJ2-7	CASRGLAGASQYF	TGTGCCAGCCGAGGACTAGCGGGAGCCTCGCAGTACTTC
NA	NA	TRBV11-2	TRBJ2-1	CASSLFWNEQFF	TGTGCCAGCAGCTTGTTCTGGAATGAGCAGTTCTTC
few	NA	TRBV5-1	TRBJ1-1	CASSLGGGMNTEAFF	TGCGCCAGCAGCTTGGGAGGAGGAATGAACACTGAAGCTTTCTTT
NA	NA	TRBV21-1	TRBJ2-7	CASSNSRTGGPGQYF	TGTGCCAGCAGCAATTCTCGGACAGGGGGACCAGGGCAGTACTTC
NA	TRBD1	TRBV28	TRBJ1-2	CASLTGGQDRVSSGYTF	TGTGCCAGCCTCACAGGAGGACAGGACCGGGTATCTAGCGGCTACACCTTC
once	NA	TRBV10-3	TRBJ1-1	CAISESVRRVDTEAFF	TGTGCCATCAGTGAGTCGGTTCGGAGGGTGGACACTGAAGCTTTCTTT
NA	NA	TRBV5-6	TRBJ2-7	CASSFKAYEQYF	TGTGCCAGCAGCTTCAAGGCCTACGAGCAGTACTTC
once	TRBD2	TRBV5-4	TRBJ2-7	CASSLLIAGAYEQYF	TGTGCCAGCAGCTTGTTAATAGCGGGGGCCTACGAGCAGTACTTC
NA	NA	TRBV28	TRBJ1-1	CASSSGGQNTEAFF	TGTGCCAGCAGTTCGGGGGGACAAAACACTGAAGCTTTCTTT
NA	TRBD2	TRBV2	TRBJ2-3	CASRRPGLADTQYF	TGTGCCAGCAGGAGACCGGGACTAGCGGATACGCAGTATTTT
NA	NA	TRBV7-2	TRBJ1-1	CASSVRQAASEAFF	TGTGCCAGCAGCGTAAGACAGGCGGCGTCTGAAGCTTTCTTT
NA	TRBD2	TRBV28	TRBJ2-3	CASSTGGSWANTDTQYF	TGTGCCAGCAGTACGGGGGGGAGTTGGGCAAACACAGATACGCAGTATTTT
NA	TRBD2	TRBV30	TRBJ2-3	CAWSVLAGLTDTQYF	TGTGCCTGGAGTGTACTAGCGGGACTCACAGATACGCAGTATTTT
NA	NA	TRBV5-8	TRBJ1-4	CASSQEWQRDEKLFF	TGTGCCAGCAGCCAGGAGTGGCAGCGAGATGAAAAACTGTTTTTT
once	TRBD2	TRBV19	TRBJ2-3	CASSAGTSVTDTQYF	TGTGCCAGTAGTGCCGGGACTAGCGTCACAGATACGCAGTATTTT
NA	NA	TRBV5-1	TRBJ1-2	CASSGGSGRGGYTF	TGCGCCAGCAGCGGAGGATCTGGCAGGGGAGGCTACACCTTC
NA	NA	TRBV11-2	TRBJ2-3	CASSSGVTDTQYF	TGTGCCAGCAGCTCCGGGGTCACAGATACGCAGTATTTT